Presented here are 20 T cell receptor beta chains from one specimen sequenced in a study of cytomegalovirus exposure and HLA in healthy donors. With 60 Vbeta and 13 Jbeta primers, the PCR was carried out. Clones were read by immunoSEQ multiplex PCR, and TCRdb kept only the in-frame ones, dropping some. Among 200,000 or so clones, approximately 81% were seen once, and the ten largest hold 2.5% to 3%. Source material: PBMCs. These receptors came from a man younger than 40 in good health and CMV-seronegative.

The chain employs TRBV6-1 and TRBJ2-5; 9 bases line up with TRBD1. The CDR3 totals 12 residues. Germline CDR1 and CDR2: MNHNS and SASEGT. V was clipped by 11 bases and J by 9 bases; unmatched bases: 10. The CDR3 is CAARGDREAQYF. In nucleotides, the CDR3 is TGTGCCGCCAGAGGGGACAGGGAGGCCCAGTACTTC.

This clone was seen only a few times. The V gene is TRBV6-4, the J gene TRBJ2-2; weak D call: TRBD1 (5 bases). Germline loops: CDR1 MRHNA, CDR2 SNTAGT. V was cut by 2 bases and J by 4 bases, with 5 bases left in between. There are 13 residues in the CDR3. CDR3 sequence (DNA): TGTGCCAGCAGTGACAGGGGCACCGGGGAGCTGTTTTTT. This encodes CASSDRGTGELFF.

The rearrangement uses TRBV15 and TRBJ1-1; D is unclear. The CDR3 is 15 amino acids. Germline CDR1 and CDR2: LNHNV and YYDKDF (reference sequence). V was trimmed by 0 bases and J by 0 bases, leaving 8 bases between them. The CDR3 nucleotides are TGTGCCACCAGCAGAGAACGGGTCATGAACACTGAAGCTTTCTTT. As protein: CATSRERVMNTEAFF.

J is TRBJ2-2 and V is TRBV18, with D unresolved. The CDR3 consists of 13 residues. With 3 bases removed from V and 2 bases from J, the gap between germline ends came to 4 bases. Germline assignment: CDR1 KGHSH and CDR2 LQKENI. The CDR3 protein is CASSPSNTGELFF. The CDR3 bases are TGTGCCAGCTCACCTAGCAACACCGGGGAGCTGTTTTTT.

The J gene is TRBJ2-5, the V gene TRBV7-4; no firm D call. Trimming removed 11 bases from V and 5 bases from J, with 6 bases in between. Germline values: CDR1 SGHVT, CDR2 SQSDAQ. This CDR3 has 9 amino acids. Here the CDR3 DNA reads TGTGCCGTAGAGGAGACCCAGTACTTC. It translates to CAVEETQYF.

This clone came up once. The J gene is TRBJ1-2, the V gene TRBV9; 8 nucleotides line up with TRBD1. The germline V gene has CDR1 SGDLS and CDR2 YYNGEE. CDR3 size: 17 residues. Trimming removed 2 bases from V and 3 bases from J; junction bases left unmatched: 12. The CDR3 sequence is CASSVRDRPKTDYGYTF. CDR3 sequence (DNA): TGTGCCAGCAGCGTTAGGGACAGGCCCAAAACCGACTATGGCTACACCTTC.

In its sample, this clone was seen once. The J gene is TRBJ1-4, the V gene TRBV7-2; D is undetermined. CDR1 is SGHTA and CDR2 is FQGNSA in the germline V gene. The CDR3 is 16 amino acids. V was clipped by 4 bases and J by 4 bases, with 16 bases between them. The CDR3 sequence is CASSSSSGYSNEKLFF. CDR3 DNA sequence: TGTGCCAGCAGCTCAAGCTCAGGATACAGTAATGAAAAACTGTTTTTT.

This chain joins TRBV4-1 and TRBJ2-5; no reliable D call. CDR3 size: 13 residues. The V gene's germline CDR1 is MGHRA and CDR2 YSYEKL. Between the trimmed V and J ends, which lost 2 bases and 1 base, there was a span of 5 bases. The chain's CDR3 is CASSQIFQETQYF. CDR3 coding DNA: TGCGCCAGCAGCCAAATCTTCCAAGAGACCCAGTACTTC.

This clone has a single count. The chain has TRBV6-1 and TRBJ2-3, with D unclear. Trimming removed 4 bases from V and 4 bases from J, with 6 bases in between. The CDR3 extends over 12 amino acids. Germline V CDR1 and CDR2: MNHNS, SASEGT. The CDR3 protein is CASSGHADTQYF. The CDR3 DNA follows: TGTGCCAGCAGTGGACATGCAGATACGCAGTATTTT.

The chain carries TRBV4-1 and TRBJ1-5; 9 nucleotides agree with TRBD1. The CDR3 loop spans 18 amino acids. With V trimmed by 1 base and J by 2 bases, 9 bases remained unmatched. Per the germline V gene, CDR1 is MGHRA and CDR2 is YSYEKL. The CDR3 region is CASSQVFLRDRGNQPQHF. CDR3 nucleotides: TGCGCCAGCAGCCAAGTTTTTCTCCGGGACAGGGGCAATCAGCCCCAGCATTTT.

This chain joins TRBV5-4 and TRBJ1-2; a weak D match, TRBD1 (6 bases). Trimming left V 4 bases short and J 4 bases short, with 11 bases between. This CDR3 is built from 13 residues. Per the germline V gene, CDR1 is SGHNT and CDR2 is YYREEE (reference sequence). CDR3 protein: CASSTGTTYGYTF. The CDR3, as DNA: TGTGCCAGCAGCACCGGGACAACCTATGGCTACACCTTC.

The rearrangement joins TRBV19 to TRBJ1-5, with 8 bases aligning to TRBD1. Germline assignment: CDR1 LNHDA and CDR2 SQIVND (reference sequence). There are 15 residues in the CDR3. Unmatched junction bases numbered 10, after V lost 4 bases and J lost 8 bases. The CDR3: CASSTRTGGAEPQHF. The CDR3 DNA reads TGTGCCAGTAGTACCAGAACAGGGGGAGCGGAGCCCCAGCATTTT.

This chain connects TRBV18 to TRBJ1-2; tentatively, D is TRBD1 (5 bases). This CDR3 has 12 residues. The V gene lost 3 bases and the J gene lost 8 bases, with 10 bases spanning the gap. Germline loops: CDR1 KGHSH, CDR2 LQKENI. The CDR3 DNA reads as TGTGCCAGCTCACCCGCGGGACGAGGCTACACCTTC. Amino acid sequence: CASSPAGRGYTF. The variable domain in full, with the rest retrieved from reference TRBV18 and TRBJ1-2, is NAGVMQNPRHLVRRRGQEARLRCSPMKGHSHVYWYRQLPEEGLKFMVYLQKENIIDESGMPKERFSAEFPKEGPSILRIQQVVRGDSAAYFCASSPAGRGYTFGSGTRLTVV.

The J gene is TRBJ2-4, the V gene TRBV6-1; 9 positions match TRBD1. The length of the CDR3 is 20 residues. Germline V gene lookup returns CDR1 MNHNS and CDR2 SASEGT. Trimming removed 4 bases from V and 1 base from J; junction bases left unmatched: 17. The CDR3: CASSVPTGTGSQQAKNIQYF. CDR3 DNA: TGTGCCAGCAGTGTACCGACCGGGACAGGGAGTCAGCAGGCCAAAAACATTCAGTACTTC.

This clone appeared a few times. The rearrangement joins TRBV11-2 to TRBJ1-4; maybe TRBD1 (5 bases). The CDR3 loop spans 16 amino acids. Trimming pared 1 base from V and 4 bases from J, leaving 13 bases between. CDR1 and CDR2 from the germline V gene are SGHAT and FQNNGV. As DNA, the CDR3 is TGTGCCAGCAGCTTAGGGGACTCCTTCATTAATGAAAAACTGTTTTTT. Residues: CASSLGDSFINEKLFF.

This clone was observed a handful of times. The J gene is TRBJ1-3, the V gene TRBV4-3; D unresolved. Germline loops: CDR1 LGHNA, CDR2 YSLEER. CDR3 length: 18 amino acids. V lost 1 base, J lost 10 bases, and 26 bases lay in between. Written as DNA, the CDR3 is TGCGCCAGCAGCCAAGGGTGGGTAGGAGGTCCGAAGTTAAGGACCATATATTTT. Protein sequence: CASSQGWVGGPKLRTIYF.

The V gene is TRBV5-4, the J gene TRBJ1-2; weak D call: TRBD1 (6 bases). V gave up 0 bases and J gave up 6 bases, with 15 bases separating them. Germline CDR1 SGHNT, CDR2 YYREEE (reference sequence). This CDR3 has 15 amino acids. This chain's CDR3 is CASSLEGRGLNGYTF. CDR3 sequence (DNA): TGTGCCAGCAGCTTGGAGGGCAGGGGCCTGAATGGCTACACCTTC.

This clone came up once. V and J are TRBV10-1 and TRBJ2-7; 8 bases line up with TRBD2. The CDR3 length is 13 residues. The J segment lost 5 bases and the V segment lost 1 base, leaving 1 base of the junction unmatched. Germline V gene data show CDR1 as WNHNN and CDR2 as SYGVQD (reference sequence). CDR3 in amino acids: CASSEYSGDEQYF. As DNA, the CDR3 is TGCGCCAGCAGTGAGTATAGCGGGGACGAGCAGTACTTC.

The chain is built from TRBV5-1 and TRBJ1-1, with a tentative D call TRBD1 (5 bases). V dropped 4 bases and J dropped 0 bases, with 16 bases sitting between them. Germline V CDR1 and CDR2: SGHRS, YFSETQ. The CDR3 has 16 amino acids. The CDR3 reads CASSVGQITMNTEAFF. CDR3 coding DNA: TGCGCCAGCAGCGTTGGACAAATAACCATGAACACTGAAGCTTTCTTT.

CDR3: CASTWGGGVNEKLFF. The CDR3 bases are TGTGCCAGCACTTGGGGGGGAGGGGTTAATGAAAAACTGTTTTTT. The chain links TRBV28 to TRBJ1-4; TRBD1 might be the D (5 bases). V lost 7 bases and J 4 bases, leaving 16 bases between the germline ends. CDR3 length: 15 amino acids. The germline V gene encodes CDR1 MDHEN and CDR2 SYDVKM.